The TCR beta chain described here comes from a study of blood T cells in healthy people across ages. This clonotype was counted a few times. It was with a sample-barcoded 5' primer and a J-beta primer mix that a second PCR of about 7 to 12 cycles was run. TCRdb reprocessed the 5' RACE reads with MiXCR, giving one entry per CDR3 protein. The sample contains about 690,000 distinct CDR3 sequences, 40% to 50% of which appear only once. CDR1 and CDR2 from the germline V gene are MNHEY and SVGEGT. V lost 4 bases, J lost 7 bases, and 19 bases lay in between. The length of the CDR3 is 15 residues. The sequenced material came from blood. The V and J genes are TRBV6-2 or TRBV6-3 and TRBJ1-2, with D tentatively TRBD1 (6 bases). The clonotype originates from a man older than 75 in good health. CDR3 in amino acids: CASSSYTGTNLGYTF. In DNA form, the CDR3 reads TGTGCCAGCAGTTCCTACACCGGGACAAATCTTGGCTACACCTTC.